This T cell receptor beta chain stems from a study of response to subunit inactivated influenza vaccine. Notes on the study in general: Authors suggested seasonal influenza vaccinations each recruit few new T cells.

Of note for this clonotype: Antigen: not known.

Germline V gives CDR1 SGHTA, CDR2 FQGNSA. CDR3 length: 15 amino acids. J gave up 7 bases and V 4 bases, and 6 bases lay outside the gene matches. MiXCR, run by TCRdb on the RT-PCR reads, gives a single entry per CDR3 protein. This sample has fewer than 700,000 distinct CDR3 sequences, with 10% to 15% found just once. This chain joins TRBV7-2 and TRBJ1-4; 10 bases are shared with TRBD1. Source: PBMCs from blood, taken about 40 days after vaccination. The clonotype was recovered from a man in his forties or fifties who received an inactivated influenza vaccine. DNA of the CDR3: TGTGCCAGCAGCTCTGACAGGGGGCGACTTGAAAAACTGTTTTTT. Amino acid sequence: CASSSDRGRLEKLFF. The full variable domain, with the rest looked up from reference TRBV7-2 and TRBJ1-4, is GAGVSQSPSNKVTEKGKDVELRCDPISGHTALYWYRQSLGQGLEFLIYFQGNSAPDKSGLPSDRFSAERTGGSVSTLTIQRTQQEDSAVYLCASSSDRGRLEKLFFGSGTQLSVL.